The 17 T cell receptor beta chains below were found in one sample sequenced in a study of shared clonotypes between healthy human individuals. Terminally differentiated effector memory CD45RA+ cells were excluded from the naive CD8 cells, which were CD45RO-negative and positively selected for CCR7. The repertoire was sequenced with immunoSEQ multiplex PCR; TCRdb's copy has only in-frame clones and lacks some. This sample yields about 820,000 clones, of which 80% to 95% are seen a single time; under 30% belongs to the top ten. Sequencing used naive CD8+ T cells sorted from blood. These receptors were taken from a man aged 30 to 39 in good health.

V gene TRBV7-9 combines with J gene TRBJ2-7; TRBD2 agrees at 7 bases. This CDR3 is 16 amino acids long. V was clipped by 1 base and J by 0 bases; unmatched bases: 6. Germline CDR1 reads SEHNR; CDR2 reads FQNEAQ (reference sequence). DNA of the CDR3: TGTGCCAGCAGCTTAGGAAGAACTAGCGACTCCTACGAGCAGTACTTC. It yields the protein CASSLGRTSDSYEQYF.

Here the CDR3 DNA reads TGTGCCAGCAGTTCCACAGGGGTCTCCTACAATGAGCAGTTCTTC. Protein sequence: CASSSTGVSYNEQFF. The J gene is TRBJ2-1, the V gene TRBV27; TRBD1 matches at 7 bases. Germline-derived CDR1 and CDR2 are MNHEY and SMNVEV (reference sequence). The CDR3 spans 15 residues. Trimming took 4 bases from V and 0 from J; bases not matched to a gene: 3.

The CDR3 loop reads CASSFGQANTGELFF. DNA of the CDR3: TGTGCCAGCAGTTTTGGACAGGCGAACACCGGGGAGCTGTTTTTT. The J gene is TRBJ2-2, the V gene TRBV6-5; 7 bases are a match to TRBD1. V shed 4 bases, J shed 0 bases, and the junction held 2 bases outside the gene matches. Germline V gene data show CDR1 as MNHEY and CDR2 as SVGAGI. The CDR3 has 15 amino acids.

The chain combines TRBV7-9 with TRBJ2-1; the D gene could be TRBD1 or TRBD2 (5 bases each). The V and J ends lost 4 bases and 2 bases respectively, with 12 bases between them. The germline V gene encodes CDR1 SEHNR and CDR2 FQNEAQ (reference sequence). The CDR3 covers 15 residues. The CDR3 DNA reads as TGTGCCAGCAGCTCAGAGACAGCGGCCTACAATGAGCAGTTCTTC. Translation gives CASSSETAAYNEQFF.

This chain joins TRBV7-9 and TRBJ1-1; 8 bases are shared with TRBD1. The V and J ends lost 4 bases and 5 bases, in that order; junction bases with no gene match: 9. There are 15 residues in the CDR3. Germline CDR1 SEHNR, CDR2 FQNEAQ (reference sequence). CDR3 residues: CASSSLQGGVTEAFF. The CDR3 region has the DNA TGTGCCAGCAGCTCCTTACAGGGGGGAGTTACTGAAGCTTTCTTT.

This chain links TRBV18 with TRBJ2-1; tentatively, D is TRBD1 (5 bases). The CDR3 sequence is 16 residues long. Germline CDR1 KGHSH, CDR2 LQKENI. V was trimmed by 2 bases and J by 6 bases, leaving 17 bases between them. The CDR3 DNA reads TGTGCCAGCTCACCAGTCGTGACAGCGTTTACCAATGAGCAGTTCTTC. Protein sequence: CASSPVVTAFTNEQFF.

The chain employs TRBV5-1 and TRBJ2-4; D could derive from TRBD1 or TRBD2 (5 bases each). V lost 4 bases and J 7 bases, leaving 12 bases between the germline ends. The CDR3 has 13 residues. From germline, CDR1 is SGHRS and CDR2 YFSETQ. The CDR3 nucleotides read TGCGCCAGCAGCCCCCTAGGGGAGAACATTCAGTACTTC. Translated, it gives CASSPLGENIQYF.

The V and J genes are TRBV5-1 and TRBJ1-5; TRBD1 matches at 7 bases. Germline lookup yields CDR1 SGHRS and CDR2 YFSETQ. The junction had 15 bases not matched to a gene; V was cut back by 0 bases and J by 6 bases. This CDR3 region has 18 residues. CDR3 in amino acids: CASSLGGGPIGSLQPQHF. In DNA form, the CDR3 reads TGCGCCAGCAGCTTGGGAGGGGGCCCAATCGGATCTCTTCAGCCCCAGCATTTT.

The genes are TRBV2 and TRBJ1-1, with D unresolved. Between the trimmed V and J ends, which lost 8 bases and 1 base, there was a span of 11 bases. Germline CDR1 is SNHLY and CDR2 is FYNNEI. CDR3 size: 13 residues. CDR3 DNA sequence: TGTGCCAGCCCGTTGATCGGGAACACTGAAGCTTTCTTT. Encoded protein: CASPLIGNTEAFF.

Comment on this clone: A far larger clone is one nucleotide away, so this likely arose from a read error. CDR3 amino acids: CASSYPPTANTEAFF. The CDR3 DNA reads as TGTGCCAGCAGCTATCCACCGACAGCGAACACTGAAGCTTTCTTT. This chain joins TRBV14 and TRBJ1-1; maybe TRBD1 (5 bases). CDR3 size: 15 residues. The germline V gene encodes CDR1 SGHDN and CDR2 FVKESK. V dropped 5 bases and J dropped 1 base, with 14 bases sitting between them.

This clone was observed once. The rearrangement joins TRBV6-1 to TRBJ2-1; D is possibly TRBD2 (5 bases). The V gene lost 6 bases and the J gene lost 0 bases, with 18 bases spanning the gap. Per the germline V gene, CDR1 is MNHNS and CDR2 is SASEGT. The CDR3 length is 17 residues. The CDR3 sequence is CASSENLAVSSYNEQFF. The CDR3 DNA reads as TGTGCCAGCAGCGAAAACCTAGCCGTAAGCTCCTACAATGAGCAGTTCTTC.

This CDR3 is CASSYSRDRGLEQYF. The DNA of the CDR3 is TGTGCCAGCAGTTACTCCCGGGACAGGGGGCTCGAGCAGTACTTC. The chain has TRBV6-6 and TRBJ2-7, with 12 bases identical to TRBD1. V lost 0 bases and J lost 6; bases outside the gene matches: 3. Germline V gene lookup returns CDR1 MNHNY and CDR2 SVGAGI (reference sequence). The CDR3 is made up of 15 amino acids.

J is TRBJ1-6 and V is TRBV7-2; TRBD1 aligns across 9 bases. After removal of 6 bases from V and 9 bases from J, the junction contained 9 bases not matched to a gene. The CDR3 is made up of 15 amino acids. The germline CDR1 and CDR2 sequences are SGHTA and FQGNSA. CDR3 coding DNA: TGTGCCAGCAGACTTCCGGGACAGGGAGTTTCACCCCTCCACTTT. Protein: CASRLPGQGVSPLHF.

This chain uses TRBV19 with TRBJ2-1, with 9 positions matching TRBD2. The J segment lost 6 bases and the V segment lost 3 bases, leaving 12 bases of the junction unmatched. Germline values: CDR1 LNHDA, CDR2 SQIVND (reference sequence). The CDR3 sequence is 17 residues long. The CDR3 bases are TGTGCCAGTAGTATCCCGCGTGCGGGAGGGACCGGCAATGAGCAGTTCTTC. Translation gives CASSIPRAGGTGNEQFF.

The chain combines TRBV5-4 with TRBJ1-4; TRBD1 matches at 10 bases. This CDR3 is built from 15 residues. The trim removed 0 bases at V and 8 bases at J, leaving 4 bases unmatched. From germline, CDR1 is SGHNT and CDR2 YYREEE (reference sequence). The DNA of the CDR3 is TGTGCCAGCAGCTTGGAGGGACAGGGGAGGGAAAAACTGTTTTTT. This codes for CASSLEGQGREKLFF.

V gene TRBV28 combines with J gene TRBJ2-1, with D unclear. CDR1 and CDR2 from the germline V gene are MDHEN and SYDVKM. Trimming stripped 2 bases from V and 10 bases from J, with 12 bases between. The CDR3 is 13 amino acids. CDR3 sequence reads: CASSLPGPPEQFF. The CDR3 nucleotides are TGTGCCAGCAGTTTACCTGGACCCCCGGAGCAGTTCTTC. Full variable domain (remainder filled in from reference TRBV28 and TRBJ2-1): DVKVTQSSRYLVKRTGEKVFLECVQDMDHENMFWYRQDPGLGLRLIYFSYDVKMKEKGDIPEGYSVSREKKERFSLILESASTNQTSMYLCASSLPGPPEQFFGPGTRLTVL.

The chain has TRBV27 and TRBJ2-3; 8 bases are a match to TRBD1. V trimming: 7 bases; J trimming: 2 bases; junction bases outside the gene matches: 8. This CDR3 spans 15 amino acids. Germline CDR1 reads MNHEY; CDR2 reads SMNVEV (reference sequence). This chain's CDR3 is CASTQQGGFTDTQYF. DNA for the CDR3: TGTGCCAGCACCCAACAGGGGGGATTCACAGATACGCAGTATTTT.